The T cell receptor beta chain under discussion was sequenced for a study of T cells in Graves' hyperthyroidism and ophthalmopathy. Study-wide points: Most expanded thyroid clonotypes above 0.001 also appeared in blood. A model using 13 V-J features told ophthalmopathy apart from stable hyperthyroidism.

Clinical symptoms, serum thyroxine and TRAb, thyroid ultrasound and orbital computed tomography together formed the diagnostic basis. It was 10 ml of fresh peripheral blood that supplied the PBMCs. V gave up 2 bases and J gave up 4 bases, with 3 bases separating them. This CDR3 is 11 amino acids long. Germline-derived CDR1 and CDR2 are LGHDT and YNNKEL (reference sequence). This clonotype was recorded at least ten times. Antigen: not known. TCR beta CDR3 region amplification was performed from RNA transcripts. A first-round RT-PCR of the TCR CDR3 used the HTBI primer set. TCRdb recomputed calls from the multiplex PCR reads with MiXCR, one row per CDR3 protein. The sample consists of some 300,000 distinct CDR3 sequences, over 15% of them appearing once.

The rearrangement uses TRBV3-1 and TRBJ2-7; D is unclear. The sample taken for sequencing was blood. The sequence derives from a man between 25 and 39 years old with Graves' hyperthyroidism. The CDR3 is CASSQYYEQYF. CDR3 in DNA: TGTGCCAGCAGCCAATATTACGAGCAGTACTTC.